The rows below give T cell receptor beta chains drawn from one sample of a study of blood T cell repertoires in COVID-19. The table came from immunoSEQ multiplex PCR; TCRdb's copy has only in-frame clones and leaves some out. The data show roughly 250,000 clones, more than 75% seen once. The sequenced sample was PBMCs or T cells enriched from blood (not recorded which). The receptors were sampled from a woman aged 45-65 years who had recovered from COVID-19. The conserved cysteine and the conserved F or W are not part of the CDR3 here.

v_gene	j_gene	CDR3aa
TRBV7-3	TRBJ2-1	ASSLRGELTGSDEQF
TRBV12-3/TRBV12-4	TRBJ1-2	ASSFSRVGYT
TRBV7-3	TRBJ2-1	ASSQTSGYTYNEQF
TRBV2	TRBJ2-1	ASSAWTGGNEQF
TRBV7-9	TRBJ1-1	ASSLGGAFSTEAF
TRBV28	TRBJ2-3	AISLAVTDTQY
TRBV6-5	TRBJ1-1	ASSPTGGTEAF
TRBV7-2	TRBJ1-6	ASRRTAGSSPLH
TRBV5-4	TRBJ2-3	ASSFGQGDTDTQY
TRBV6-5	TRBJ1-2	ASSYSMLQGVGGYT
TRBV5-1	TRBJ1-3	ASSYDTGSSGNTIY
TRBV6-5	TRBJ2-3	ASRGGRLDTDTQY
TRBV7-3	TRBJ2-1	ASSLSGGANEQF
TRBV3-1/TRBV3-2	TRBJ2-1	ASSRLAGVYYNEQF
TRBV12-5	TRBJ2-1	ASALRSGAPYNEQF
TRBV24-1	TRBJ2-5	ATSAGEMGWETQY
TRBV5-4	TRBJ1-4	ASSSGQGKKLF
TRBV7-9	TRBJ2-1	ASSLAQGIYNEQF
TRBV6-5	TRBJ1-2	ASSYSGRANYGYT
TRBV3-1/TRBV3-2	TRBJ2-1	ASSRTSGIGDEQF
TRBV4-2	TRBJ1-2	ASSLGGRHGYT
TRBV11-2	TRBJ2-7	ASSPVRGGPSSYEQY
TRBV27	TRBJ1-3	ASSSLGLQGASGNTIY
TRBV7-9	TRBJ2-1	ASRPKVRLAGRGEQF
TRBV20-1	TRBJ2-1	SASGAGGPGSEQF
TRBV27	TRBJ2-2	ASSFERGKYTGELF
TRBV6-5	TRBJ1-1	ASSSVRRRTEAF
TRBV6-5	TRBJ1-2	ASTPTGSYGYT
TRBV4-3	TRBJ2-2	ASSQDGQGTGELF
TRBV7-9	TRBJ2-7	ASSLALSRRGEQY
TRBV7-2	TRBJ2-1	ASTRYRDTANEQF
TRBV7-2	TRBJ1-3	ASSLGGSASGNTIY
TRBV9	TRBJ2-2	ASSVGPGGIGTGELF
TRBV28	TRBJ2-1	ASSLVLEQF
TRBV4-2	TRBJ1-3	ASSTGQGRNTIY
TRBV28	TRBJ2-5	ASTWTGDVETQY
TRBV5-1	TRBJ1-2	ASGSTDGSFGYT
TRBV30	TRBJ1-1	AWTRLTEAF
TRBV28	TRBJ1-1	ASSPTRDLEAF
TRBV2	TRBJ1-2	ASSLAGNYGYT
TRBV12-5	TRBJ2-3	ASSPGVTDTQY
TRBV23-1	TRBJ2-7	ASSQSVGTIYEQY
TRBV12-3/TRBV12-4	TRBJ1-2	ASSFVQDYGYT
TRBV28	TRBJ1-6	ASSLPAGDVSPLH
TRBV28	TRBJ1-2	ASSRTQDSSQVGYT
TRBV7-9	TRBJ2-1	ASSPRDDRDSYNEQF
TRBV24-1	TRBJ1-1	ATSDRTGGNTEAF
TRBV6-5	TRBJ1-1	ASRPDTNTEAF
TRBV9	TRBJ2-7	ASSRRLAGLYEQY
TRBV20-1	TRBJ2-5	SASRSETQY
TRBV27	TRBJ1-2	ASSLSGQGLFGYT
TRBV5-1	TRBJ2-7	ASSPRRASSYEQY
TRBV29-1	TRBJ1-1	SVEDGKNTEAF
TRBV30	TRBJ1-2	AWSVRTRYGYT
TRBV5-4	TRBJ1-2	ASSLAQVYGYT
TRBV5-6	TRBJ1-5	ASSSEDRERRNQPQH
TRBV4-3	TRBJ1-6	ATGQGDSPLH
TRBV4-1	TRBJ1-1	ASSSTMNTEAF
TRBV11-3	TRBJ2-2	ASSGGANANTGELF